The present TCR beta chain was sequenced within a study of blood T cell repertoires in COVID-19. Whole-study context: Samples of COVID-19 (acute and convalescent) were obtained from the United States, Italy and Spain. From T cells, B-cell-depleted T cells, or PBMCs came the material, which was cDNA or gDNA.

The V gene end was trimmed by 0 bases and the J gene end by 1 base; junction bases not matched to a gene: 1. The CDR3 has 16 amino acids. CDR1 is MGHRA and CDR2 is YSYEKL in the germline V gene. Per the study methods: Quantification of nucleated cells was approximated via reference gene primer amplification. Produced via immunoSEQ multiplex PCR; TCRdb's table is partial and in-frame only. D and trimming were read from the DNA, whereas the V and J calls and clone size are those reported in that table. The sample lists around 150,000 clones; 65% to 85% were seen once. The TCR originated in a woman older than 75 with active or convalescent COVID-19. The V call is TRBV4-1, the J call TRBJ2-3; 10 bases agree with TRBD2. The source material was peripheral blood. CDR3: CASSQDLAGGTDTQYF. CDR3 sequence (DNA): TGCGCCAGCAGCCAAGATCTAGCGGGGGGCACAGATACGCAGTATTTT.